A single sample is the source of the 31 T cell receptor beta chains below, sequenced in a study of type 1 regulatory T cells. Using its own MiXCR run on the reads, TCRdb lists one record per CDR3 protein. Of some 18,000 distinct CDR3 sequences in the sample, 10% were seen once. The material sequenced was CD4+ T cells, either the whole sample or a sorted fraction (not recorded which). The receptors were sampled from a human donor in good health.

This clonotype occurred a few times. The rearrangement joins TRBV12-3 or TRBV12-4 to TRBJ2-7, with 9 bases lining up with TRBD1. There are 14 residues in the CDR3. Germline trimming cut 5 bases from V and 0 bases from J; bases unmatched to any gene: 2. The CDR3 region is CASSRGQGSYEQYF. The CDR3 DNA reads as TGTGCCAGCAGTCGGGGACAGGGCTCCTACGAGCAGTACTTC.

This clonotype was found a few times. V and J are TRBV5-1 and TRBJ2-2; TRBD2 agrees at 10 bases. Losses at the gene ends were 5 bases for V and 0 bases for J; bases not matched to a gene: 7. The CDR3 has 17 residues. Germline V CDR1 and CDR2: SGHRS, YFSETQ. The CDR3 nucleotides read TGCGCCAGCAGTAAAAGAGCGGGAGGGCCGAACACCGGGGAGCTGTTTTTT. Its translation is CASSKRAGGPNTGELFF.

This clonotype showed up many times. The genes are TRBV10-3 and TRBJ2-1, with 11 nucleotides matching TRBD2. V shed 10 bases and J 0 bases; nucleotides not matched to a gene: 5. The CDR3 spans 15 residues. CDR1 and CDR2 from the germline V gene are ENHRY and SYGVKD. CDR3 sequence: CATLAGGTSYNEQFF. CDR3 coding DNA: TGTGCCACATTAGCGGGAGGGACCTCCTACAATGAGCAGTTCTTC.

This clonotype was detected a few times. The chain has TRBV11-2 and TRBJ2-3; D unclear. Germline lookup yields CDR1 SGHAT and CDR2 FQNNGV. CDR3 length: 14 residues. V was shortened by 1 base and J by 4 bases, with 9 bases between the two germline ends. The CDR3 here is CASSLGRYPDTQYF. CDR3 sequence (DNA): TGTGCCAGCAGCTTAGGTCGCTACCCAGATACGCAGTATTTT.

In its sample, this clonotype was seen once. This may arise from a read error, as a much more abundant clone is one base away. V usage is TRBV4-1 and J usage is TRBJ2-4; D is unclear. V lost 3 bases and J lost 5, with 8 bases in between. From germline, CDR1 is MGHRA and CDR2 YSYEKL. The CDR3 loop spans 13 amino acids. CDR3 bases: TGCGCCAGCAGCCAGGAACCCCAAAACATTCAGTACTTC. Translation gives CASSQEPQNIQYF.

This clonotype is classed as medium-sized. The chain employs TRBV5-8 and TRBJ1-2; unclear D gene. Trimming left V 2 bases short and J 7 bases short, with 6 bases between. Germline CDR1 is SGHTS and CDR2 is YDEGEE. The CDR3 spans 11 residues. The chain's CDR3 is CASSLGIGYTF. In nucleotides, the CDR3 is TGTGCCAGCAGCTTAGGGATTGGCTACACCTTC.

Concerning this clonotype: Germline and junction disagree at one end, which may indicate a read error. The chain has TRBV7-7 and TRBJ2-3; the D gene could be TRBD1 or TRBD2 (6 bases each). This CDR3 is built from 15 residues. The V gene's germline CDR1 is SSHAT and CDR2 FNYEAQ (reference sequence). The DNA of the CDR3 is TGTGCTAGCAGCTTAGGGGGGACCCCCAGGGATACGCAGTATTTT. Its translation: CASSLGGTPRDTQYF.

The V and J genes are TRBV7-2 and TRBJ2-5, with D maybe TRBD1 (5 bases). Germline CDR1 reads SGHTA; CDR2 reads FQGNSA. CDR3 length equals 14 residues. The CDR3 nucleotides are TGTGCTCTTGGGTCGGCAGGGCACGGAGAGACCCAGTACTTC. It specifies CALGSAGHGETQYF.

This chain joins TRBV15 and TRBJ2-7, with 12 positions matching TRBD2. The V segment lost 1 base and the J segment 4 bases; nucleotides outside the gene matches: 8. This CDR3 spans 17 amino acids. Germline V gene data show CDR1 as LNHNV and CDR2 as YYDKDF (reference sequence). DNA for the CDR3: TGTGCCACCAGCAGAGTTGGGAGACTAGCGGGGGAGTACGAGCAGTACTTC. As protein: CATSRVGRLAGEYEQYF.

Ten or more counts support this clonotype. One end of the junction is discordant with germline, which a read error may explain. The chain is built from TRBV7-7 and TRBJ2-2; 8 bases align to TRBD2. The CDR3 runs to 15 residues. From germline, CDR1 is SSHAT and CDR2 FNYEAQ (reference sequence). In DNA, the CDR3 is TGTGCTAGCAGCGCGGGGGGCACATACACCGGGGAGCTGTTTTTT. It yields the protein CASSAGGTYTGELFF.

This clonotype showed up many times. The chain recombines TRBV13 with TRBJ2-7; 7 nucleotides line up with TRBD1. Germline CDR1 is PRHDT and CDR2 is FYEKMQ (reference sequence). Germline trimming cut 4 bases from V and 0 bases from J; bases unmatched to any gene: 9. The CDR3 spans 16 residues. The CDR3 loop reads CASSWGQTSLSYEQYF. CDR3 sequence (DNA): TGTGCCAGCAGCTGGGGACAGACCTCTCTCTCCTACGAGCAGTACTTC.

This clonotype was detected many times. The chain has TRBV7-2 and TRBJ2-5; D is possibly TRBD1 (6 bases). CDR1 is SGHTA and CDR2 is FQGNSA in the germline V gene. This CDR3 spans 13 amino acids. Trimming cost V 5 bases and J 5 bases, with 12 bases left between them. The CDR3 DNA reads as TGTGCCAGCAGCGGGACACGGAAGGAGACCCAGTACTTC. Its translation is CASSGTRKETQYF.

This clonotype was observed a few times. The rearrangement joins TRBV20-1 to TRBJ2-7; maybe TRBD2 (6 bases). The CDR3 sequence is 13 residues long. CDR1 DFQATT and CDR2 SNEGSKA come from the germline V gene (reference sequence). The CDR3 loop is CSAGLLASYEQYF. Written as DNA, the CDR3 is TGCAGCGCGGGACTCCTAGCGTCCTACGAGCAGTACTTC.

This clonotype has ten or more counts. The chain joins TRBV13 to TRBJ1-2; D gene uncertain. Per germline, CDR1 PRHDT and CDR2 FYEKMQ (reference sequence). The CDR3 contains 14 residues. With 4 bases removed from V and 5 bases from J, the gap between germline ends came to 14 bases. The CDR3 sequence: CASSSRESGYGYTF. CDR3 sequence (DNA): TGTGCCAGCAGCTCCCGGGAATCAGGATATGGCTACACCTTC. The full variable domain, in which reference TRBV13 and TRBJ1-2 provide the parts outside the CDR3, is AAGVIQSPRHLIKEKRETATLKCYPIPRHDTVYWYQQGPGQDPQFLISFYEKMQSDKGSIPDRFSAQQFSDYHSELNMSSLELGDSALYFCASSSRESGYGYTFGSGTRLTVV.

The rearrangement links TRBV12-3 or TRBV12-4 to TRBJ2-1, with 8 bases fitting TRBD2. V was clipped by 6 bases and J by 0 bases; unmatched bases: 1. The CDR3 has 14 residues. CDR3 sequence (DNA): TGTGCCAGCAGCAGCGGGAGCTCCTACAATGAGCAGTTCTTC. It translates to CASSSGSSYNEQFF.

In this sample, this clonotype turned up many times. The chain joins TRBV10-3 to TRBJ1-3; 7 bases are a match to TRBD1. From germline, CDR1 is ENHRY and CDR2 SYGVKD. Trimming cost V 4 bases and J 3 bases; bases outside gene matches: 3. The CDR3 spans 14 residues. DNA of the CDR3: TGTGCCATCAGTGGGGGACAGTTTGGAAACACCATATATTTT. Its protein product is CAISGGQFGNTIYF.

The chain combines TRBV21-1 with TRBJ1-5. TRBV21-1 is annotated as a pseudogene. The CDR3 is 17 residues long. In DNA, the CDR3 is TGTGCCAGCAGCAATACTAGCCGGCAGGGAGGAAATCAGCCCCAGCATTTT. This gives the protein CASSNTSRQGGNQPQHF.

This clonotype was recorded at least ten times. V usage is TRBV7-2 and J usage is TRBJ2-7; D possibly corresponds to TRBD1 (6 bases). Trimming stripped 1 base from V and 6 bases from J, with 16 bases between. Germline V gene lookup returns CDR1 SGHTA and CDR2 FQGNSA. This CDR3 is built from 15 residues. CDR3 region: CASSLGDTSLREQYF. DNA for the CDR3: TGTGCCAGCAGCTTAGGGGACACCTCACTACGCGAGCAGTACTTC.

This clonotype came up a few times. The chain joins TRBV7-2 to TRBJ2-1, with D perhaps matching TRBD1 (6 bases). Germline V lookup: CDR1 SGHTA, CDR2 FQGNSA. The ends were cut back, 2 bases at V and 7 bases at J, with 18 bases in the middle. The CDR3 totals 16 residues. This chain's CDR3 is CASSLSGATGKNEQFF. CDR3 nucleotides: TGTGCCAGCAGCTTATCAGGGGCAACGGGTAAAAATGAGCAGTTCTTC.

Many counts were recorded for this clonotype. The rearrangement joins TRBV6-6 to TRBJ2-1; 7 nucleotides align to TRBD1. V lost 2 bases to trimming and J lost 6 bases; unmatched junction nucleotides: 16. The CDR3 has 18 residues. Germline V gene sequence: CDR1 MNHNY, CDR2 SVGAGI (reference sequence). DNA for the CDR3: TGTGCCAGCAGTTACGAGCGATATTGGACAGGCCTCTCCAATGAGCAGTTCTTC. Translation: CASSYERYWTGLSNEQFF.

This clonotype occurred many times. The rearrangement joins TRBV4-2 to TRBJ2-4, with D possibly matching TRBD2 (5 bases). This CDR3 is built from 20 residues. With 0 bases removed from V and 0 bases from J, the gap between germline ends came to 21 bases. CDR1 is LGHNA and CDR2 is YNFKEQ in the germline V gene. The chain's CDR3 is CASSQDKGGSGILAKNIQYF. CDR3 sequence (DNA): TGTGCCAGCAGCCAAGACAAGGGCGGGTCGGGGATCCTAGCCAAAAACATTCAGTACTTC.

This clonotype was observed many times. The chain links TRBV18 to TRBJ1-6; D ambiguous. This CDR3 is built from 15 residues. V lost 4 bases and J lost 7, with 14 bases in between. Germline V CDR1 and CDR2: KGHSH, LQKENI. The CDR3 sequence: CASSQIGELNSPLHF. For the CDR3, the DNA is TGTGCCAGCTCACAGATAGGAGAGCTCAATTCACCCCTCCACTTT.

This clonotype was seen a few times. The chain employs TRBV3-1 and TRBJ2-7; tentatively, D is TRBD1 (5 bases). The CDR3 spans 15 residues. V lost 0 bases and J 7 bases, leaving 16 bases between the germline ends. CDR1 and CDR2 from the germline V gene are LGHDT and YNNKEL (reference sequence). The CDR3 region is CASSQENRPGLEQYF. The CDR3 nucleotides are TGTGCCAGCAGCCAAGAAAACAGGCCCGGGCTGGAGCAGTACTTC.

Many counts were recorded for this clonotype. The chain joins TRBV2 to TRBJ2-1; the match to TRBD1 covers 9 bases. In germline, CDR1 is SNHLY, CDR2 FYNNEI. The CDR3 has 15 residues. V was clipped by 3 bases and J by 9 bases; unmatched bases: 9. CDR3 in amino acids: CASSEHRGLSVEQFF. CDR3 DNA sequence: TGTGCCAGCAGTGAGCACAGGGGGCTATCGGTTGAGCAGTTCTTC.

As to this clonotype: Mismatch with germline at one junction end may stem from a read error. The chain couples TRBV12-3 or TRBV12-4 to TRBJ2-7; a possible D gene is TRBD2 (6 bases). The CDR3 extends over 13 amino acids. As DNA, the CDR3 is TGTGCCCCTACCGGGACTCAAACCTACGAGCAGCACTTC. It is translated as CAPTGTQTYEQHF.

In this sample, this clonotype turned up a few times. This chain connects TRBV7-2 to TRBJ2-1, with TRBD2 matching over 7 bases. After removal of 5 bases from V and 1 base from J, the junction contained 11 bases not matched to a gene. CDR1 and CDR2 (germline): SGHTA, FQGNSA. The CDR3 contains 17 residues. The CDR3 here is CASSLPGASGSYNEQFF. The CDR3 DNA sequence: TGTGCCAGCAGCCTCCCCGGAGCTAGCGGATCCTACAATGAGCAGTTCTTC.

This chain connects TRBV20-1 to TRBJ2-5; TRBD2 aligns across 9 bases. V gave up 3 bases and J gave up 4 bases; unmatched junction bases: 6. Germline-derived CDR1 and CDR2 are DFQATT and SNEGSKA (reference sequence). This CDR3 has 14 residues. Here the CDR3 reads CSASASGIGETQYF. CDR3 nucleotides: TGCAGTGCTAGCGCTAGCGGGATCGGAGAGACCCAGTACTTC.

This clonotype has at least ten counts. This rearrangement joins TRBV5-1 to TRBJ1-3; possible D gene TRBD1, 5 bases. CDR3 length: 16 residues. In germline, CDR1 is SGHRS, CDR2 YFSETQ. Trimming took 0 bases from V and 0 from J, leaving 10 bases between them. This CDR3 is CASSLEGTGSGNTIYF. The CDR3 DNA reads TGCGCCAGCAGCTTGGAGGGGACCGGCTCTGGAAACACCATATATTTT. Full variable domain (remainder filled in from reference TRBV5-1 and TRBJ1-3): KAGVTQTPRYLIKTRGQQVTLSCSPISGHRSVSWYQQTPGQGLQFLFEYFSETQRNKGNFPGRFSGRQFSNSRSEMNVSTLELGDSALYLCASSLEGTGSGNTIYFGEGSWLTVV.

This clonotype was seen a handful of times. CDR3 DNA: TGTGCCAGCAGCGTACGACTAGCGGGAGCACATGAGCAGTTCTTC. Translating it yields CASSVRLAGAHEQFF. The chain couples TRBV9 to TRBJ2-1; 12 nucleotides line up with TRBD2. Per germline, CDR1 SGDLS and CDR2 YYNGEE. V was clipped by 1 base and J by 8 bases; unmatched bases: 4. The CDR3 loop spans 15 amino acids.

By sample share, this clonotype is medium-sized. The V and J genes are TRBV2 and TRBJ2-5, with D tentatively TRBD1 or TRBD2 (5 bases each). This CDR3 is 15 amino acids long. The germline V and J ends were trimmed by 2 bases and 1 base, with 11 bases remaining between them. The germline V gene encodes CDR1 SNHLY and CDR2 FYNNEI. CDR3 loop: CASSEREGTQETQYF. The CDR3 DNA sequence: TGTGCCAGCAGTGAACGAGAAGGGACCCAAGAGACCCAGTACTTC.

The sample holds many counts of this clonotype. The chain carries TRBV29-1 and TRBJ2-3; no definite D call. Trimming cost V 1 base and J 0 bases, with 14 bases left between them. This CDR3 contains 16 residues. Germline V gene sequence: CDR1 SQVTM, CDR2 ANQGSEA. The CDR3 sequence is CSVEGGRVTSTDTQYF. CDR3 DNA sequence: TGCAGCGTTGAAGGCGGTCGGGTTACTAGCACAGATACGCAGTATTTT.